A selection of T cell receptor beta chains follows, all from one sample in a study of blood T cell repertoires in COVID-19. Data came from immunoSEQ multiplex PCR; TCRdb stores just in-frame clones and leaves some out. The table has about 63,000 clones, around 83% seen once. The sequenced material came from peripheral blood. These receptors all stem from a human donor in a cohort sampled during active COVID-19. The CDR3 runs from the conserved cysteine through the conserved F or W. The order of the fields is CDR3 length, V gene, D gene, J gene, clone size, CDR3 protein, CDR3 DNA. D genes are given only for firm matches. Clone size appears in some rows only: once, few, many, or a class for an expanded clone.

>14|TRBV7-8|.|TRBJ2-5|.
CASSPGTNMETQYF
TGTGCCAGCAGCCCGGGGACAAACATGGAGACCCAGTACTTC
>15|TRBV11-2|.|TRBJ1-2|.
CASSLDPGGYYGYTF
TGTGCCAGCAGCTTAGATCCGGGGGGCTACTATGGCTACACCTTC
>16|TRBV27|.|TRBJ2-2|.
CASSPTGGARVGELFF
TGTGCCAGCAGCCCTACGGGGGGCGCGAGGGTCGGGGAGCTGTTTTTT
>14|TRBV4-2|.|TRBJ1-1|.
CASSQAGQNTEAFF
TGTGCCAGCAGCCAAGCGGGACAGAACACTGAAGCTTTCTTT
>13|TRBV19|TRBD1|TRBJ1-2|.
CASIHDRVGGYTF
TGTGCCAGTATTCATGACAGGGTTGGTGGCTACACCTTC
>15|TRBV5-1|.|TRBJ1-5|.
CASSLAPSSNQPQHF
TGCGCCAGCAGCTTGGCCCCCTCTAGCAATCAGCCCCAGCATTTT
>13|TRBV2|TRBD1|TRBJ2-2|once
CASSTDRDGELFF
TGTGCCAGCAGCACGGACAGGGATGGGGAGCTGTTTTTT
>14|TRBV27|.|TRBJ2-3|.
CASRQGSVTDTQYF
TGTGCCAGCAGACAGGGTTCGGTAACAGATACGCAGTATTTT
>15|TRBV7-9|TRBD1|TRBJ1-2|once
CASSSPGQGFSGYTF
TGTGCCAGCAGCTCACCGGGACAGGGGTTTTCGGGCTACACCTTC
>12|TRBV12-5|.|TRBJ1-3|.
CASGAVGNTIYF
TGTGCTAGTGGGGCTGTGGGAAACACCATATATTTT
>17|TRBV27|TRBD1|TRBJ2-1|.
CASSFYRDRGRHVEQFF
TGTGCCAGCAGCTTCTACCGGGACAGGGGGAGGCATGTAGAGCAGTTCTTC
>15|TRBV11-2|.|TRBJ1-2|.
CASSPLGTGKDGYTF
TGTGCCAGCAGCCCACTGGGCACAGGAAAGGATGGCTACACCTTC
>14|TRBV5-1|TRBD2|TRBJ2-3|.
CASSEGLGSDTQYF
TGCGCCAGCAGCGAAGGACTAGGCTCAGATACGCAGTATTTT
>15|TRBV5-1|TRBD1|TRBJ2-2|.
CASSSRQGRNGELFF
TGCGCCAGCAGCTCACGACAGGGGAGGAACGGGGAGCTGTTTTTT
>13|TRBV14|.|TRBJ2-3|few
CASSQLWAHTQYF
TGTGCCAGCAGCCAATTATGGGCCCATACGCAGTATTTT
>14|TRBV2|.|TRBJ2-5|.
CASSADSPQETQYF
TGTGCCAGCAGCGCCGACAGTCCACAAGAGACCCAGTACTTC
>14|TRBV14|.|TRBJ2-7|.
CASGRAGANYEQYF
TGTGCCAGCGGAAGGGCAGGGGCCAACTACGAGCAGTACTTC
>11|TRBV7-9|.|TRBJ2-1|.
CASSPSYEQFF
TGTGCCAGCAGCCCGAGTTATGAGCAGTTCTTC
>11|TRBV30|.|TRBJ2-5|.
CAWSVLGPQYF
TGTGCCTGGAGTGTCTTGGGGCCCCAGTACTTC
>17|TRBV7-9|TRBD2|TRBJ2-1|.
CASSPRTSATFYNEQFF
TGTGCCAGCAGCCCTAGGACTAGCGCAACGTTTTACAATGAGCAGTTCTTC
>13|TRBV19|.|TRBJ1-2|.
CASSIAGRYGYTF
TGTGCCAGTAGTATCGCAGGGAGGTATGGCTACACCTTC
>17|TRBV6-1|.|TRBJ1-3|.
CASSEVPKRLSGNTIYF
TGTGCCAGCAGTGAAGTCCCTAAGCGCTTGTCCGGAAACACCATATATTTT
>22|TRBV21-1|.|TRBJ2-1|few
CASSKDPNEAGGPSGSYNEQFF
TGTGCCAGCAGCAAAGACCCCAACGAGGCGGGGGGGCCGTCCGGCTCCTACAATGAGCAGTTCTTC
>13|TRBV5-6|.|TRBJ2-2|.
CASSMTASGELFF
TGTGCCAGCAGCATGACAGCTTCCGGGGAGCTGTTTTTT
>13|TRBV15|.|TRBJ1-2|.
CATSRDQARGYTF
TGTGCCACCAGCAGAGATCAAGCGAGGGGCTACACCTTC
>12|TRBV5-6|.|TRBJ1-1|.
CASSLGQVGAFF
TGTGCCAGCAGCTTGGGGCAGGTCGGAGCTTTCTTT